The 19 T cell receptor beta chains below all came from one sample that was sequenced in a study of identical twins. TCRdb called the 5' RACE reads again in MiXCR, with one record for every CDR3 protein. The sample shows 500,000 to 550,000 distinct CDR3 sequences, about 20% of them seen only once. A further study also used this sample, focusing on T cells expressing NK-cell markers.

Sequencing used CD4+ T cells sorted from blood. The receptors come from a woman between 18 and 29 years old in good health.

This clonotype showed up many times. V is TRBV20-1 and J is TRBJ1-2; D is possibly TRBD1 (5 bases). The CDR3 is 14 residues long. V was pared by 7 bases and J by 0 bases, with 15 bases between. Germline CDR1 DFQATT, CDR2 SNEGSKA (reference sequence). CDR3 sequence (DNA): TGCAGTGTTAGGGGTTCAACAGCTAACTATGGCTACACCTTC. It yields the protein CSVRGSTANYGYTF.

V usage is TRBV21-1 and J usage is TRBJ2-3. TRBV21-1 is an annotated pseudogene. CDR3 length: 14 residues. The DNA for the CDR3 is TGTGCCAGTTTCAGAAAGCAAAGCACAGATACGCAGTATTTT. As protein: CASFRKQSTDTQYF.

This sequence joins TRBV7-9 and TRBJ2-7; D is perhaps TRBD1 (5 bases). The CDR3 has 15 residues. V was cut by 3 bases and J by 0 bases, with 12 bases left in between. Germline CDR1 and CDR2: SEHNR and FQNEAQ (reference sequence). DNA of the CDR3: TGTGCCAGCAGCTTCCTAAACAGGAGCTCCTACGAGCAGTACTTC. This gives the protein CASSFLNRSSYEQYF.

The genes are TRBV6-2 or TRBV6-3 and TRBJ2-7; TRBD1 agrees at 9 bases. Losses at the gene ends were 5 bases for V and 1 base for J; bases not matched to a gene: 12. This CDR3 region has 17 residues. Germline CDR1 reads MNHEY; CDR2 reads SVGEGT. CDR3 bases: TGTGCCAGCAGTGACGGACAGGGGAGCTCAATGTCCTACGAGCAGTACTTC. Protein sequence: CASSDGQGSSMSYEQYF.

The chain uses TRBV19 and TRBJ1-4, with 12 positions matching TRBD1. The germline CDR1 and CDR2 sequences are LNHDA and SQIVND (reference sequence). J gave up 3 bases and V 5 bases, and 13 bases lay outside the gene matches. The CDR3 covers 19 residues. The CDR3 here is CASSVRDRGRRSPNEKLFF. DNA for the CDR3: TGTGCCAGTAGTGTCCGGGACAGGGGGCGGCGGTCCCCTAATGAAAAACTGTTTTTT.

The V and J genes are TRBV11-3 and TRBJ2-7, with D maybe TRBD1 (5 bases). Germline lookup yields CDR1 SGHNT and CDR2 YENEEA. This CDR3 is 13 amino acids long. V was pared by 3 bases and J by 7 bases, with 13 bases between. CDR3 bases: TGTGCCAGCAGCTTGGGGCCCCAAAGGGAGCAGTACTTC. Amino acid sequence: CASSLGPQREQYF.

The table lists this clonotype with a few counts. V gene TRBV9 combines with J gene TRBJ2-3, with a weak D call TRBD1 (5 bases). Trimming took 0 bases from V and 4 from J, leaving 12 bases between them. Germline CDR1 reads SGDLS; CDR2 reads YYNGEE. The CDR3 is 15 residues long. The CDR3 loop reads CASSVEDISSDTQYF. In DNA form, the CDR3 reads TGTGCCAGCAGCGTAGAGGACATCAGTTCAGATACGCAGTATTTT.

The chain has TRBV5-4 and TRBJ2-7, with D possibly being TRBD2 (6 bases). The germline CDR1 and CDR2 sequences are SGHNT and YYREEE (reference sequence). V lost 5 bases, J lost 4 bases, and 16 bases lay in between. CDR3 size: 14 residues. The CDR3 reads CASSFPGDGYEQYF. The CDR3 nucleotides are TGTGCCAGCAGTTTCCCGGGAGACGGTTACGAGCAGTACTTC.

This clonotype showed up just a few times. J is TRBJ2-5 and V is TRBV27; 11 positions agree with TRBD2. CDR3 length equals 15 residues. Losses at the gene ends were 5 bases for V and 3 bases for J; bases not matched to a gene: 5. In germline, CDR1 is MNHEY, CDR2 SMNVEV (reference sequence). The chain's CDR3 is CASSRKLAGEETQYF. In nucleotides, the CDR3 is TGTGCCAGCAGTCGGAAACTAGCGGGAGAAGAGACCCAGTACTTC.

The chain recombines TRBV6-5 with TRBJ2-1, with D possibly TRBD1 on 5 matching bases. The CDR3 totals 13 residues. In germline, CDR1 is MNHEY, CDR2 SVGAGI. V was clipped by 5 bases and J by 6 bases, with 11 bases between them. CDR3 region: CASSHAGPNEQFF. The CDR3 DNA follows: TGTGCCAGCAGTCACGCAGGGCCCAATGAGCAGTTCTTC.

This clonotype was detected a few times. The chain employs TRBV10-3 and TRBJ2-2; unclear D gene. The CDR3 consists of 13 residues. Trimming removed 3 bases at V and 5 bases at J, with 7 bases between. CDR1 ENHRY and CDR2 SYGVKD come from the germline V gene. CDR3 protein: CAISEVGTGELFF. For the CDR3, the DNA is TGTGCCATCAGTGAAGTGGGGACCGGGGAGCTGTTTTTT.

The chain joins TRBV4-3 to TRBJ2-7, with 7 bases that match TRBD2. Germline trimming cut 3 bases from V and 2 bases from J; bases unmatched to any gene: 7. The CDR3 loop spans 15 amino acids. The V gene's germline CDR1 is LGHNA and CDR2 YSLEER. The CDR3 reads CASSQEASGTYEQYF. CDR3 nucleotides: TGCGCCAGCAGCCAGGAGGCTAGCGGAACCTACGAGCAGTACTTC.

The V call is TRBV5-3, the J call TRBJ2-2, with 7 bases lining up with TRBD1. TRBV5-3 is assigned to the ORF class and has an uncertain function. V was pared by 9 bases and J by 9 bases, with 11 bases of the junction left unmatched. This CDR3 has 13 residues. CDR3 region: CAISLQGHRELFF. The CDR3 DNA reads as TGTGCCATCAGCTTACAGGGGCACAGGGAGCTGTTTTTT.

This clonotype has a handful of counts. The J gene is TRBJ1-5, the V gene TRBV6-1; D call uncertain. Germline CDR1 and CDR2: MNHNS and SASEGT. The length of the CDR3 is 15 residues. V lost 6 bases and J 4 bases, leaving 16 bases between the germline ends. The CDR3 here is CASSMIGSANQPQHF. The CDR3 nucleotides read TGTGCCAGCAGCATGATAGGGAGCGCGAATCAGCCCCAGCATTTT.

V is TRBV6-4 and J is TRBJ2-5; 8 positions match TRBD2. The CDR3 has 14 residues. V was clipped by 6 bases and J by 4 bases; unmatched bases: 7. CDR1 is MRHNA and CDR2 is SNTAGT in the germline V gene. CDR3 amino acids: CASSQQAGGETQYF. The DNA for the CDR3 is TGTGCCAGCAGCCAGCAGGCGGGAGGAGAGACCCAGTACTTC.

This clonotype has a handful of counts. The chain links TRBV7-2 to TRBJ2-6; D is uncertain. The CDR3 totals 14 residues. Trimming removed 5 bases at V and 4 bases at J, with 9 bases between. Germline-derived CDR1 and CDR2 are SGHTA and FQGNSA. CDR3 sequence (DNA): TGTGCCAGCAGCCAGAAGACAGGGGCCAACGTCCTGACTTTC. Its protein product is CASSQKTGANVLTF.

The J gene is TRBJ2-3, the V gene TRBV6-1; no clear D gene. The CDR3 totals 13 residues. Germline V lookup: CDR1 MNHNS, CDR2 SASEGT. V shed 6 bases and J shed 5 bases, with 12 bases lying between them. CDR3 bases: TGTGCCAGCAGCCCTTCTCTTGGAGATACGCAGTATTTT. This gives the protein CASSPSLGDTQYF.

The chain joins TRBV19 to TRBJ2-4; tentatively, D is TRBD1 (5 bases). CDR1 is LNHDA, CDR2 SQIVND, per germline (reference sequence). The V end lost 4 bases, the J end lost 9 bases, and 7 bases lay between the germline ends. The CDR3 contains 11 residues. CDR3 nucleotides: TGTGCCAGTAGTACTAGGGGCATTCAGTACTTC. This codes for CASSTRGIQYF.

This clonotype was recorded a few times. The rearrangement uses TRBV3-1 and TRBJ2-4; perhaps TRBD1 as D (6 bases). The CDR3 spans 14 residues. Between the trimmed V and J ends, which lost 4 bases and 1 base, there was a span of 8 bases. Germline V gene sequence: CDR1 LGHDT, CDR2 YNNKEL (reference sequence). The CDR3 is CASSLGQAKNIQYF. CDR3 sequence (DNA): TGTGCCAGCAGCCTCGGACAGGCCAAAAACATTCAGTACTTC.